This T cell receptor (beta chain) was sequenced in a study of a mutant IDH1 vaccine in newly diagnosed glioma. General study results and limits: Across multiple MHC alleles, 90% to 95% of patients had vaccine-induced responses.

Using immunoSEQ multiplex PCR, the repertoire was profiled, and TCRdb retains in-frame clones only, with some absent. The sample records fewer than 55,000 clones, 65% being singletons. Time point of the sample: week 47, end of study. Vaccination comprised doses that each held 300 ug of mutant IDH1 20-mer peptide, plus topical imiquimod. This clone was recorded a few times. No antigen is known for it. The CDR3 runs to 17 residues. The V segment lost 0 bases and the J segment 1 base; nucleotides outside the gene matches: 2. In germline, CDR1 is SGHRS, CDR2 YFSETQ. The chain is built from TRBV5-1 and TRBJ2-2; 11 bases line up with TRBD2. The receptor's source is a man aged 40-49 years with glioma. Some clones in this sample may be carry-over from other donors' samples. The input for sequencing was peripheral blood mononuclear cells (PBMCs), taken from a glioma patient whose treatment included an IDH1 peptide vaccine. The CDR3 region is CASSLAGLAGNTGELFF. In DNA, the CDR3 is TGCGCCAGCAGCTTGGCCGGACTAGCGGGGAACACCGGGGAGCTGTTTTTT. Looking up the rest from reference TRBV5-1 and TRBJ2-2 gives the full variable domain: KAGVTQTPRYLIKTRGQQVTLSCSPISGHRSVSWYQQTPGQGLQFLFEYFSETQRNKGNFPGRFSGRQFSNSRSEMNVSTLELGDSALYLCASSLAGLAGNTGELFFGEGSRLTVL.